The next 14 T cell receptor beta chains were all read from a single sample in a study of blood T cell repertoires in COVID-19. Sequenced by immunoSEQ multiplex PCR; TCRdb stores in-frame clones only, minus some. There are around 220,000 clones in the sample; about 90% occur only once, and 1.5% to 2% lies in the top ten. The sample was PBMCs or T cells enriched from blood (not recorded which). The receptors were sampled from a woman between 18 and 30 years old who had recovered from COVID-19.

V is TRBV19 and J is TRBJ1-1; 9 bases line up with TRBD1. V trimming: 7 bases; J trimming: 2 bases; junction bases outside the gene matches: 8. This CDR3 region has 15 residues. CDR1 and CDR2 (germline): LNHDA, SQIVND (reference sequence). The chain's CDR3 is CASTSDRGLNTEAFF. In nucleotides, the CDR3 is TGTGCCAGTACCTCGGACAGGGGCCTTAACACTGAAGCTTTCTTT.

Here the CDR3 reads CASSPGGLVETQYF. The CDR3 nucleotides are TGTGCCAGCAGCCCGGGGGGCCTGGTAGAGACCCAGTACTTC. V is TRBV13 and J is TRBJ2-5, with D possibly TRBD2 on 7 matching bases. Germline CDR1 and CDR2: PRHDT and FYEKMQ (reference sequence). The CDR3 runs 14 residues. With 5 bases removed from V and 4 bases from J, the gap between germline ends came to 14 bases.

This chain links TRBV9 with TRBJ2-7, with 7 positions matching TRBD1. V lost 0 bases to trimming and J lost 4 bases; unmatched junction nucleotides: 4. Germline V CDR1 and CDR2: SGDLS, YYNGEE. This CDR3 has 14 amino acids. The CDR3 DNA reads as TGTGCCAGCAGCGTAGGTCAGGGGGAGTACGAGCAGTACTTC. It is translated as CASSVGQGEYEQYF.

This chain uses TRBV2 with TRBJ1-1; D uncertain. Trimming took off 4 bases at V and 8 bases at J, with 5 bases between the two ends. From germline, CDR1 is SNHLY and CDR2 FYNNEI. The CDR3 has 10 residues. CDR3 in amino acids: CASSALEAFF. The CDR3 DNA is TGTGCCAGCAGTGCACTCGAAGCTTTCTTT.

The chain couples TRBV7-3 to TRBJ2-1, with D hard to call. Between the trimmed V and J ends, which lost 2 bases and 0 bases, there was a span of 8 bases. The length of the CDR3 is 15 residues. Germline V gives CDR1 SGHTA, CDR2 FQGTGA. The CDR3 loop reads CASSLYLSSYNEQFF. The CDR3 DNA reads as TGTGCCAGCAGCTTATACTTAAGCTCCTACAATGAGCAGTTCTTC.

The chain is built from TRBV6-5 and TRBJ1-4, with 9 bases lining up with TRBD1. The CDR3 is 16 amino acids. Germline CDR1 MNHEY, CDR2 SVGAGI. Trimming at V came to 1 base and at J to 8 bases, leaving 8 bases not matched to a gene. The CDR3 reads CASSYYRGQGWEKLFF. CDR3 DNA sequence: TGTGCCAGCAGTTACTACCGGGGACAGGGCTGGGAAAAACTGTTTTTT.

The chain employs TRBV7-8 and TRBJ2-7; possible D gene TRBD2, 7 bases. CDR1 and CDR2 from the germline V gene are SGHVS and FQNEAQ. Trimming cost V 8 bases and J 4 bases, with 24 bases left between them. CDR3 size: 16 residues. The CDR3 nucleotides read TGTGCCAGCGGAAGACTCACGGGGGGCAGTCCATACGAGCAGTACTTC. This translates into CASGRLTGGSPYEQYF.

This clone was found a few times. The V call is TRBV29-1, the J call TRBJ2-1; D perhaps matches TRBD1 (6 bases). There are 13 residues in the CDR3. Germline loops: CDR1 SQVTM, CDR2 ANQGSEA. V was shortened by 3 bases and J by 5 bases, with 11 bases between the two germline ends. CDR3 coding DNA: TGCAGCGTTGAGACAGGCGGAAACAATGAGCAGTTCTTC. As protein: CSVETGGNNEQFF.

The rearrangement links TRBV10-3 to TRBJ1-2; no reliable D call. Per germline, CDR1 ENHRY and CDR2 SYGVKD. This CDR3 is built from 17 residues. Trimming cost V 1 base and J 4 bases, with 19 bases left between them. In DNA form, the CDR3 reads TGTGCCATCAGTGAGTGGGTTAGAGGGAAAGATGGCTATGGCTACACCTTC. Translation: CAISEWVRGKDGYGYTF.

The CDR3: CASLESLNTEAFF. Here the CDR3 DNA reads TGTGCCAGCCTGGAGTCGTTGAACACTGAAGCTTTCTTT. The rearrangement links TRBV27 to TRBJ1-1, with unresolved D. The CDR3 sequence is 13 residues long. V was cut by 8 bases and J by 0 bases, with 10 bases left in between. Germline V gene data show CDR1 as MNHEY and CDR2 as SMNVEV (reference sequence).

The chain uses TRBV7-9 and TRBJ1-2; 7 bases line up with TRBD1. In germline, CDR1 is SEHNR, CDR2 FQNEAQ (reference sequence). The CDR3 length is 15 residues. V gave up 5 bases and J gave up 6 bases; unmatched junction bases: 12. The CDR3 region has the DNA TGTGCCAGCAGCGTCCGAGGGACAGCTATTAATGGCTACACCTTC. This sequence encodes CASSVRGTAINGYTF.

The chain has TRBV6-1 and TRBJ2-3; tentative D call: TRBD2 (6 bases). Germline loops: CDR1 MNHNS, CDR2 SASEGT. The V end was cut by 3 bases, the J end by 6 bases, with 16 bases between. The CDR3 has 15 residues. CDR3 nucleotides: TGTGCCAGCAGTGAGGTTGACGGGAGCGGGGATACGCAGTATTTT. The encoded protein is CASSEVDGSGDTQYF.

This chain links TRBV29-1 with TRBJ1-3, with D unresolved. V was trimmed by 0 bases and J by 12 bases, leaving 12 bases between them. The CDR3 sequence is 12 residues long. The germline V gene has CDR1 SQVTM and CDR2 ANQGSEA. The CDR3 DNA reads as TGCAGCGTTGAAGAAGCCGGAGGCAGCATATATTTT. This gives the protein CSVEEAGGSIYF.

This clone has just one count. The J gene is TRBJ2-1, the V gene TRBV24-1; no clear D. V was shortened by 6 bases and J by 9 bases, with 17 bases between the two germline ends. CDR3 size: 14 residues. Germline V gene data show CDR1 as KGHDR and CDR2 as SFDVKD. The CDR3 bases are TGTGCCACCAGTAACGCAAGAGAGGCTCGTGAGCAGTTCTTC. Protein sequence: CATSNAREAREQFF.